This T cell receptor beta chain was retrieved from a study of T cells in Graves' hyperthyroidism and ophthalmopathy. Regions amplified from RNA transcripts were the TCR beta CDR3 regions. The HTBI primer set was used in a first-round RT-PCR of the TCR CDR3. One entry per CDR3 protein, called by TCRdb with MiXCR from the multiplex PCR reads. The data show around 300,000 distinct CDR3 sequences, 20% to 25% seen once. Germline V CDR1 and CDR2: SGHRS, YFSETQ. V lost 3 bases and J lost 5; bases outside the gene matches: 5. This CDR3 is 14 amino acids long. With regard to this clonotype: What it recognizes is unknown.

Overall study findings and caveats: Researchers found most expanded thyroid clonotypes above 0.001 in blood as well.

The receptor was isolated from a man aged 35-49 years with Graves' hyperthyroidism that later progressed to Graves' ophthalmopathy. The sample comprised blood. The V gene is TRBV5-1, the J gene TRBJ2-5, with 9 nucleotides matching TRBD1. The chain's CDR3 is CASSSTGGEETQYF. The CDR3 coding sequence is TGCGCCAGCAGCTCGACAGGGGGGGAGGAGACCCAGTACTTC.